Listed below are T cell receptor beta chains from one sample, sequenced in a study of cytomegalovirus exposure and HLA in healthy donors. Sequenced by immunoSEQ multiplex PCR; TCRdb stores in-frame clones only, minus some. The profile shows about 110,000 clones, roughly 86% of them singletons. Material: PBMCs. These receptors all come from a man aged 35 to 55 in good health and CMV-seronegative. Both conserved end residues are part of each CDR3.

V gene	J gene	CDR3 protein
TRBV5-6	TRBJ1-5	CASSLQGPRQPQHF
TRBV7-2	TRBJ2-5	CASSLESGGETQYF
TRBV9	TRBJ1-1	CASSVERGTRNTEAFF
TRBV6-6	TRBJ1-1	CASSYDRVGDTEAFF
TRBV2	TRBJ2-5	CASSASLTSRETQYF
TRBV28	TRBJ1-1	CASSPAGSLTEAFF
TRBV7-2	TRBJ2-1	CASSLGGRGKEQFF
TRBV4-2	TRBJ2-1	CASSQDPAGGQVEQFF
TRBV6-5	TRBJ2-1	CASTSGEFRSEQFF
TRBV7-3	TRBJ2-3	CASSPDGGRDTQYF
TRBV9	TRBJ1-1	CASSVMGLGTEAFF
TRBV20-1	TRBJ1-1	CSASKNTEAFF